The 25 T cell receptor beta chains listed next were all sequenced from one sample in a study of PD-L1 blockade in urothelial cancer. The method was immunoSEQ multiplex PCR; TCRdb's version includes in-frame clones alone and lacks a portion of them. The table lists around 1,800 clones, about 33% of them singletons. The material was tumor tissue, obtained before atezolizumab (anti-PD-L1) treatment. These receptors were taken from a man aged 60 to 75 with urothelial cancer.

J is TRBJ1-1 and V is TRBV30, with no clear D. The germline gives CDR1 GTSNPN, CDR2 SVGIG (reference sequence). The CDR3 consists of 13 residues. The V end lost 0 bases, the J end lost 5 bases, and 10 bases lay between the germline ends. CDR3 sequence (DNA): TGTGCCTGGAGTGTACCCGGGATGACTGAAGCTTTCTTT. The encoded protein is CAWSVPGMTEAFF. The full variable domain, with the rest looked up from reference TRBV30 and TRBJ1-1, is SQTIHQWPATLVQPVGSPLSLECTVEGTSNPNLYWYRQAAGRGLQLLFYSVGIGQISSEVPQNLSASRPQDRQFILSSKKLLLSDSGFYLCAWSVPGMTEAFFGQGTRLTVV.

By proportion, this clone is medium-sized. The J gene is TRBJ1-2, the V gene TRBV6-8; possibly TRBD1 for D (5 bases). CDR3 size: 13 residues. Between the trimmed V and J ends, which lost 2 bases and 8 bases, there was a span of 12 bases. Germline values: CDR1 MNHGY, CDR2 SAAAGT. CDR3 protein: CASSYRGVDGYTF. The CDR3 bases are TGTGCCAGCAGTTACAGAGGGGTGGACGGCTACACCTTC.

This chain connects TRBV5-1 to TRBJ1-1, with TRBD1 as a possible D gene (5 bases). The CDR3 sequence is 15 residues long. V lost 2 bases and J lost 1, with 12 bases in between. Germline CDR1 reads SGHRS; CDR2 reads YFSETQ. The CDR3 is CASSLGGAGNTEAFF. CDR3 DNA sequence: TGCGCCAGCAGCTTAGGCGGGGCCGGGAACACTGAAGCTTTCTTT.

In its sample, this clone ranks as medium-sized. The chain recombines TRBV11-3 with TRBJ2-7; 7 bases agree with TRBD1. This CDR3 comprises 16 residues. The germline V gene has CDR1 SGHNT and CDR2 YENEEA. J lost 5 bases, V lost 1 base, and 11 bases had no gene match. The CDR3, as DNA: TGTGCCAGCAGCTTAGGGACCCCGACAGGGTCCCACGAGCAGTACTTC. This codes for CASSLGTPTGSHEQYF.

This sequence joins TRBV19 and TRBJ2-2, with 14 positions matching TRBD2. V shed 6 bases, J shed 6 bases, and the junction held 9 bases outside the gene matches. Germline V gene lookup returns CDR1 LNHDA and CDR2 SQIVND (reference sequence). CDR3 length equals 17 residues. CDR3 DNA: TGTGCCAGTAGCGGACTAGCGGGGGGCCTACACGCCGGGGAGCTGTTTTTT. It codes for CASSGLAGGLHAGELFF.

V is TRBV1 and J is TRBJ2-2. TRBV1 is recorded as a pseudogene. This CDR3 has 13 residues. For the CDR3, the DNA is TGCGCCAGCAGCCAAGTGAACACCGGGGAGCTGTTTTTT. Encoded protein: CASSQVNTGELFF.

The rearrangement links TRBV5-1 to TRBJ1-6; tentatively, D is TRBD1 (5 bases). The germline V gene has CDR1 SGHRS and CDR2 YFSETQ. This CDR3 has 16 residues. Trimming removed 5 bases from V and 4 bases from J, with 16 bases in between. In DNA form, the CDR3 reads TGCGCCAGCAGATCTGAGACAGCCGCGTATAATTCACCCCTCCACTTT. Protein product: CASRSETAAYNSPLHF.

This chain uses TRBV29-1 with TRBJ1-1; D call uncertain. Trimming removed 7 bases at V and 0 bases at J, with 9 bases between. There are 12 residues in the CDR3. CDR1 is SQVTM, CDR2 ANQGSEA, per germline. CDR3 in DNA: TGCAGCGCCTCTACCGTGAACACTGAAGCTTTCTTT. This codes for CSASTVNTEAFF. Variable domain in full (rest from reference TRBV29-1 and TRBJ1-1): SAVISQKPSRDICQRGTSLTIQCQVDSQVTMMFWYRQQPGQSLTLIATANQGSEATYESGFVIDKFPISRPNLTFSTLTVSNMSPEDSSIYLCSASTVNTEAFFGQGTRLTVV.

The rearrangement joins TRBV29-1 to TRBJ2-7; D is ambiguous. This CDR3 has 12 amino acids. Germline V gene data show CDR1 as SQVTM and CDR2 as ANQGSEA. The V gene lost 7 bases and the J gene lost 2 bases, with 12 bases spanning the gap. CDR3 loop: CSALGQPYEQYF. The DNA for the CDR3 is TGCAGCGCACTCGGCCAGCCCTACGAGCAGTACTTC.

The gene calls are TRBV19 and TRBJ1-1; 7 bases align to TRBD1. The V and J ends lost 7 bases and 0 bases, in that order; junction bases with no gene match: 2. Germline-derived CDR1 and CDR2 are LNHDA and SQIVND (reference sequence). The CDR3 loop spans 13 amino acids. The CDR3 coding sequence is TGTGCCAGTACACAGGGGCTGAACACTGAAGCTTTCTTT. Translating it yields CASTQGLNTEAFF.

Only a few counts were recorded for this clone. The rearrangement joins TRBV30 to TRBJ2-7; 12 bases agree with TRBD2. The CDR3 loop spans 14 amino acids. Per the germline V gene, CDR1 is GTSNPN and CDR2 is SVGIG (reference sequence). J was trimmed by 4 bases and V by 6 bases; bases with no gene match: 7. CDR3: CACELAGGPYEQYF. In DNA form, the CDR3 reads TGTGCCTGCGAGCTAGCGGGGGGGCCGTACGAGCAGTACTTC. Supplemented by reference TRBV30 and TRBJ2-7, the full variable domain reads SQTIHQWPATLVQPVGSPLSLECTVEGTSNPNLYWYRQAAGRGLQLLFYSVGIGQISSEVPQNLSASRPQDRQFILSSKKLLLSDSGFYLCACELAGGPYEQYFGPGTRLTVT.

The V gene is TRBV10-1, the J gene TRBJ2-1, with D unresolved. Germline V CDR1 and CDR2: WNHNN, SYGVQD (reference sequence). This CDR3 has 13 amino acids. V was pared by 3 bases and J by 7 bases, with 10 bases between. The CDR3 sequence is CASSDVAANEQFF. The CDR3, as DNA: TGCGCCAGCAGTGATGTGGCAGCTAATGAGCAGTTCTTC.

The rearrangement links TRBV6-8 to TRBJ1-4; no reliable D call. CDR1 is MNHGY and CDR2 is SAAAGT in the germline V gene. The CDR3 is made up of 15 amino acids. V dropped 2 bases and J dropped 5 bases, with 12 bases sitting between them. CDR3 coding DNA: TGTGCCAGCAGTTACCTCGGGGTAGGGAATGAAAAACTGTTTTTT. It codes for CASSYLGVGNEKLFF.

This chain connects TRBV18 to TRBJ2-3; 8 bases are a match to TRBD1. The germline CDR1 and CDR2 sequences are KGHSH and LQKENI. Trimming at V came to 4 bases and at J to 0 bases, leaving 6 bases not matched to a gene. This CDR3 spans 16 amino acids. The CDR3: CASSRTGQVSTDTQYF. The CDR3 region has the DNA TGTGCCAGCTCACGAACGGGACAGGTTAGCACAGATACGCAGTATTTT.

This chain joins TRBV11-3 and TRBJ2-1, with D perhaps matching TRBD1 (6 bases). In germline, CDR1 is SGHNT, CDR2 YENEEA. V lost 4 bases, J lost 5 bases, and 12 bases lay in between. CDR3 length: 14 amino acids. As DNA, the CDR3 is TGTGCCAGCAGCTACAGGGTGCTGAACAATGAGCAGTTCTTC. Translation gives CASSYRVLNNEQFF.

The chain joins TRBV10-2 to TRBJ2-7; D remains unclear. Trimming shortened V by 9 bases and J by 0 bases, and 12 bases separated the two germline ends. This CDR3 comprises 13 residues. Germline-derived CDR1 and CDR2 are WSHSY and SAAADI. CDR3 in amino acids: CASWKSSSYEQYF. The CDR3, as DNA: TGCGCCAGTTGGAAATCTAGCTCCTACGAGCAGTACTTC.

This clone is large within its sample. This chain links TRBV29-1 with TRBJ2-1, with D hard to call. The CDR3 sequence is 12 residues long. V shed 3 bases and J shed 3 bases, with 6 bases lying between them. Germline CDR1 is SQVTM and CDR2 is ANQGSEA. The CDR3 sequence is CSVEGFYNEQFF. The CDR3 DNA follows: TGCAGCGTTGAGGGCTTCTACAATGAGCAGTTCTTC.

V gene TRBV11-1 combines with J gene TRBJ2-7; D may be TRBD1 (5 bases). Trimming shortened V by 4 bases and J by 4 bases, and 20 bases separated the two germline ends. The germline gives CDR1 SGHAT, CDR2 FQDESV (reference sequence). The CDR3 is made up of 16 amino acids. The DNA of the CDR3 is TGTGCCAGCAGCTCAGGAGAGCAGGGAAAGAGGTACGAGCAGTACTTC. It specifies CASSSGEQGKRYEQYF.

This clone was picked up a small number of times. This chain uses TRBV9 with TRBJ1-1; the D gene is possibly TRBD1 (6 bases). Trimming cost V 4 bases and J 3 bases, with 10 bases left between them. This CDR3 comprises 13 residues. Per germline, CDR1 SGDLS and CDR2 YYNGEE. The CDR3, as DNA: TGTGCCAGCAGCACCCGACAGGACACTGAAGCTTTCTTT. Protein: CASSTRQDTEAFF.

This clone was observed a few times. The chain combines TRBV6-8 with TRBJ2-5, with D unclear. Germline CDR1 reads MNHGY; CDR2 reads SAAAGT. This CDR3 comprises 14 residues. V was cut by 5 bases and J by 11 bases, with 21 bases left in between. CDR3 DNA: TGTGCCAGCAGTGTTTCTGAGTTTCAAGAGATTCAGTACTTC. It yields the protein CASSVSEFQEIQYF.

The chain has TRBV15 and TRBJ2-5; TRBD1 matches 8 bases. This CDR3 is built from 15 residues. The V gene end was trimmed by 1 base and the J gene end by 5 bases; junction bases not matched to a gene: 6. Germline V gene lookup returns CDR1 LNHNV and CDR2 YYDKDF (reference sequence). The CDR3 DNA is TGTGCCACCAGCAGAGGCGGTACAGGGGGGGAGACCCAGTACTTC. Translation gives CATSRGGTGGETQYF.

This clone was found a few times. The chain has TRBV9 and TRBJ1-4; 8 bases match TRBD1. Germline V gene lookup returns CDR1 SGDLS and CDR2 YYNGEE. The CDR3 consists of 14 residues. J lost 7 bases, V lost 5 bases, and 7 bases had no gene match. CDR3 DNA: TGTGCCAGCAGTGACAGGGGACTCGGTGAAAAACTGTTTTTT. This encodes CASSDRGLGEKLFF. The full variable domain, rest sourced from reference TRBV9 and TRBJ1-4, is DSGVTQTPKHLITATGQRVTLRCSPRSGDLSVYWYQQSLDQGLQFLIQYYNGEERAKGNILERFSAQQFPDLHSELNLSSLELGDSALYFCASSDRGLGEKLFFGSGTQLSVL.

The chain couples TRBV5-1 to TRBJ2-1; weak D call: TRBD2 (7 bases). This CDR3 contains 14 residues. CDR1 SGHRS and CDR2 YFSETQ come from the germline V gene. V was pared by 4 bases and J by 6 bases, with 14 bases between. The CDR3 loop reads CASSVGGLSNEQFF. CDR3 coding DNA: TGCGCCAGCAGCGTGGGGGGGCTTTCCAATGAGCAGTTCTTC.

This chain uses TRBV10-1 with TRBJ2-3; D gene ambiguous. The V and J ends lost 2 bases and 2 bases respectively, with 8 bases between them. Germline V gives CDR1 WNHNN, CDR2 SYGVQD (reference sequence). The length of the CDR3 is 14 residues. The CDR3 reads CASSEVANTDTQYF. CDR3 bases: TGCGCCAGCAGTGAGGTCGCCAACACAGATACGCAGTATTTT.

In its sample, this clone was seen a few times. The chain carries TRBV19 and TRBJ2-7, with 9 bases aligning to TRBD2. Looked up from germline, CDR1 is LNHDA and CDR2 is SQIVND (reference sequence). V gave up 6 bases and J gave up 2 bases; unmatched junction bases: 17. This CDR3 has 18 residues. CDR3 region: CASSRTGTSPNSAYEQYF. The DNA for the CDR3 is TGTGCCAGTAGCCGAACCGGGACTAGCCCTAACTCGGCCTACGAGCAGTACTTC. The variable domain in full, with the rest retrieved from reference TRBV19 and TRBJ2-7, is DGGITQSPKYLFRKEGQNVTLSCEQNLNHDAMYWYRQDPGQGLRLIYYSQIVNDFQKGDIAEGYSVSREKKESFPLTVTSAQKNPTAFYLCASSRTGTSPNSAYEQYFGPGTRLTVT.